The present T cell receptor (beta chain) was sequenced within a study of blood T cells in healthy people across ages. Study details: Roughly one uniquely barcoded beta molecule per two T cells was captured.

The second PCR ran about 6 to 12 cycles with a sample-barcoded 5' primer and J-beta primers. TCRdb reanalysed the 5' RACE reads using MiXCR and keeps one entry per CDR3 protein. The repertoire holds 650,000 or so distinct CDR3 sequences, with about 51% as singletons. After removal of 3 bases from V and 1 base from J, the junction contained 4 bases not matched to a gene. CDR1 is SEHNR, CDR2 FQNEAQ, per germline (reference sequence). The CDR3 consists of 16 residues. Regarding this clonotype: No antigen is known for it.

Points from the study as a whole: Versus aged donors, long-lived donors had higher diversity and more naive CD4+ cells. The study lacked donor CMV status, which possibly confounded expanded clonotype changes. Per-million-T-cell TCR beta diversity fell roughly linearly with age.

Sequenced: blood. This TCR derives from a woman over 75 in good health. The chain uses TRBV7-9 and TRBJ1-1; 11 positions agree with TRBD1. CDR3 amino acids: CASSFGTGGGNTEAFF. In DNA, the CDR3 is TGTGCCAGCAGCTTCGGGACAGGGGGAGGGAACACTGAAGCTTTCTTT. The entire variable domain, with the rest obtained from reference TRBV7-9 and TRBJ1-1, is as follows: DTGVSQNPRHKITKRGQNVTFRCDPISEHNRLYWYRQTLGQGPEFLTYFQNEAQLEKSRLLSDRFSAERPKGSFSTLEIQRTEQGDSAMYLCASSFGTGGGNTEAFFGQGTRLTVV.